This T cell receptor beta chain was sequenced in a study of blood T cells in healthy people across ages. A J-beta primer mix and a sample-barcoded 5' primer were used in a second PCR of roughly 6 to 12 cycles. A single record per CDR3 protein comes from TCRdb applying MiXCR to the 5' RACE reads. The data show around 650,000 distinct CDR3 sequences, roughly two fifths seen once. Regarding the study as a whole: PBMCs left unsorted prevented a conclusive naive versus antigen-experienced comparison.

Germline V gene sequence: CDR1 LGHNA, CDR2 YNFKEQ. V trimming: 0 bases; J trimming: 4 bases; junction bases outside the gene matches: 6. The CDR3 loop spans 18 amino acids. Comment on this clonotype: Its antigen is unidentified.

Sequencing was carried out using blood. The gene calls are TRBV4-2 and TRBJ2-6; 10 bases agree with TRBD2. This sequence was found in a man aged 80 or over in good health. This chain's CDR3 is CASSQESLAGAGANVLTF. The CDR3 nucleotides are TGTGCCAGCAGCCAAGAGAGTCTAGCGGGAGCAGGGGCCAACGTCCTGACTTTC.